This TCR beta chain derives from a study of blood T cell repertoires in COVID-19. The CDR3 length is 17 residues. V gave up 4 bases and J gave up 3 bases; unmatched junction bases: 14. CDR1 is MDHEN and CDR2 is SYDVKM in the germline V gene. Here immunoSEQ multiplex PCR was the method, and the copy in TCRdb shows in-frame clones only, minus some. The sample yields over 150,000 clones, around 87% seen once. The source material was peripheral blood. This chain connects TRBV28 to TRBJ2-5, with 7 bases that match TRBD2. The clonotype originates from a woman between 18 and 29 years old who had recovered from COVID-19. CDR3 amino acids: CASSSSRSTAGEETQYF. CDR3 bases: TGTGCCAGCAGTTCGTCAAGATCCACGGCGGGAGAAGAGACCCAGTACTTC.